A selection of T cell receptor beta chains follows, all from one sample in a study of cytomegalovirus exposure and HLA in healthy donors. Profiling relied on immunoSEQ multiplex PCR, and the TCRdb table lists in-frame clones only, not all of them. The table includes under 150,000 clones, roughly 67% detected once. The specimen sequenced was PBMCs. These receptors were taken from a man aged 18 to 30 in good health and CMV-seropositive. Each CDR3 is given with its conserved first and last residue. Each record gives: D gene, V gene, clone size, J gene, CDR3 protein, CDR3 DNA. The D gene is left open where the match is weak. Where a row states a size, it is once, few, many or the class of an expanded clone; other rows omit it.

-	TRBV2	-	TRBJ2-3	CASTPGGATDTQYF	TGTGCCAGCACCCCGGGTGGGGCTACAGATACGCAGTATTTT
TRBD1	TRBV25-1	-	TRBJ2-5	CASSEFLGQGETQYF	TGTGCCAGCAGTGAGTTTTTAGGACAGGGAGAGACCCAGTACTTC
-	TRBV6-5	few	TRBJ1-1	CASRRGDTEAFF	TGTGCCAGCAGGAGAGGTGACACTGAAGCTTTCTTT
TRBD1	TRBV27	-	TRBJ2-7	CASSTTGTGNYEQYF	TGTGCCAGCAGTACCACGGGGACAGGAAATTACGAGCAGTACTTC
-	TRBV28	-	TRBJ2-5	CASSLEHLKETQYF	TGTGCCAGCAGTTTAGAACACCTTAAAGAGACCCAGTACTTC
-	TRBV10-3	-	TRBJ2-1	CAISELDSRNEQFF	TGTGCCATCAGTGAGCTGGACAGTAGAAATGAGCAGTTCTTC
-	TRBV10-3	-	TRBJ2-7	CAISESEGTSSYEQYF	TGTGCCATCAGTGAGTCGGAGGGGACGAGCTCCTACGAGCAGTACTTC
TRBD1	TRBV18	-	TRBJ1-2	CASSPSSTGGYTF	TGTGCCAGCTCACCAAGCTCGACAGGGGGCTACACCTTC
-	TRBV6-1	-	TRBJ1-1	CASSEERHPNTEAFF	TGTGCCAGCAGTGAAGAGCGGCATCCGAACACTGAAGCTTTCTTT
-	TRBV10-2	-	TRBJ2-7	CASREMKVAAPYEQYF	TGCGCCAGCAGGGAGATGAAGGTAGCGGCCCCCTACGAGCAGTACTTC
TRBD2	TRBV18	-	TRBJ2-3	CASSPSGGRADTQYF	TGTGCCAGCTCACCATCGGGGGGGCGAGCAGATACGCAGTATTTT
-	TRBV29-1	-	TRBJ1-4	CSVEVGGQGEKLFF	TGCAGCGTTGAAGTGGGTGGGCAGGGTGAAAAACTGTTTTTT
TRBD1	TRBV25-1	-	TRBJ2-6	CASSFRTGGSSGANVLTF	TGTGCCAGCAGTTTCCGGACAGGGGGCAGCTCTGGGGCCAACGTCCTGACTTTC
-	TRBV7-2	-	TRBJ2-3	CASSSGGRTQYF	TGTGCCAGCAGCTCAGGGGGGCGTACGCAGTATTTT
-	TRBV9	-	TRBJ2-5	CASSVGRSQETQYF	TGTGCCAGCAGCGTAGGGCGGTCACAAGAGACCCAGTACTTC
-	TRBV4-1	-	TRBJ2-1	CASSQAKFAEQFF	TGCGCCAGCAGCCAAGCTAAATTCGCGGAGCAGTTCTTC
TRBD1	TRBV18	few	TRBJ1-2	CASSSSTGGYGYTF	TGTGCCAGCTCATCGTCGACAGGGGGCTATGGCTACACCTTC
-	TRBV9	-	TRBJ1-4	CASTRDGGNEKLFF	TGTGCCAGCACCCGGGACGGCGGGAACGAAAAACTGTTTTTT
-	TRBV9	-	TRBJ2-1	CASSVELGGYNEQFF	TGTGCCAGCAGCGTAGAACTAGGGGGTTACAATGAGCAGTTCTTC
TRBD1	TRBV5-4	-	TRBJ1-1	CASSLAGGSLTEAFF	TGTGCCAGCAGCTTGGCAGGGGGCTCCTTAACTGAAGCTTTCTTT
TRBD1	TRBV27	-	TRBJ1-2	CATSDRGYYGYTF	TGTGCCACTTCGGACAGGGGGTACTATGGCTACACCTTC
TRBD2	TRBV2	-	TRBJ2-1	CASRPPVAGGPYNEQFF	TGTGCCAGCAGGCCTCCGGTGGCGGGGGGGCCCTACAATGAGCAGTTCTTC
TRBD1	TRBV6-5	-	TRBJ1-3	CASSRQGKGNTIYF	TGTGCCAGCAGCAGACAGGGGAAAGGAAACACCATATATTTT
-	TRBV28	-	TRBJ1-5	CASSLYSNSNQPQHF	TGTGCCAGCAGTTTGTACAGCAATAGCAATCAGCCCCAGCATTTT
-	TRBV11-2	once	TRBJ2-2	CASSLGGWGGATGELFF	TGTGCCAGCAGCTTGGGCGGCTGGGGGGGGGCCACCGGGGAGCTGTTTTTT
TRBD2	TRBV5-1	-	TRBJ2-6	CASSLIPGLAESGANVLTF	TGCGCCAGCAGCTTGATCCCGGGACTAGCGGAATCTGGGGCCAACGTCCTGACTTTC
-	TRBV27	-	TRBJ2-2	CASSPRPTGELFF	TGTGCCAGCAGTCCTCGTCCCACCGGGGAGCTGTTTTTT
-	TRBV7-6	-	TRBJ2-3	CASSHWGDWLYF	TGTGCCAGCAGCCACTGGGGCGATTGGCTGTATTTT
-	TRBV7-2	-	TRBJ2-2	CASSVQGPTGELFF	TGTGCCAGCAGCGTACAGGGTCCCACCGGGGAGCTGTTTTTT
TRBD1	TRBV9	few	TRBJ1-2	CASSLDRGYGYTF	TGTGCCAGCAGCCTGGACAGGGGCTATGGCTACACCTTC
-	TRBV5-4	few	TRBJ1-1	CASSHGNTEAFF	TGTGCCAGCAGCCACGGGAACACTGAAGCTTTCTTT